The rows below give T cell receptor beta chains drawn from one sample of a study of shared clonotypes between healthy human individuals. Assay: immunoSEQ multiplex PCR; the TCRdb copy retains only in-frame clones and omits some. The sample yields about half a million clones, roughly 80% seen once. Material: PBMCs. The receptor source for this set is a woman aged 40 to 50 in good health. Some clones in this sample may be carry-over from other donors' samples. Both conserved end residues are part of each CDR3. A D gene is named only where the DNA matches it firmly. Not every row has a clone size; where given, it reads once, few, many or a size class.

D gene: NA
V gene: TRBV9
clone size: NA
J gene: TRBJ1-3
CDR3 DNA: TGTGCCAGCAGCGTAGATGCAGTAACAGGGAACACCATATATTTT
CDR3 protein: CASSVDAVTGNTIYF

D gene: NA
V gene: TRBV2
clone size: NA
J gene: TRBJ2-7
CDR3 DNA: TGTGCCAGCAGTGAAGAAGGCTACGAGCAGTACTTC
CDR3 protein: CASSEEGYEQYF

D gene: NA
V gene: TRBV11-2
clone size: NA
J gene: TRBJ1-2
CDR3 DNA: TGTGCCAGCAGCTTAGGGGCGACAGATAACTATGGCTACACCTTC
CDR3 protein: CASSLGATDNYGYTF

D gene: NA
V gene: TRBV28
clone size: many
J gene: TRBJ1-3
CDR3 DNA: TGTGCCAGCAGTAGACATACCGGGAACTCAAGAAACACCATATATTTT
CDR3 protein: CASSRHTGNSRNTIYF

D gene: TRBD1
V gene: TRBV28
clone size: NA
J gene: TRBJ1-4
CDR3 DNA: TGTGCCAGCAGTTGGCCACAGGGGGCGCGGCTTGGTGAAAAACTGTTTTTT
CDR3 protein: CASSWPQGARLGEKLFF

D gene: NA
V gene: TRBV7-2
clone size: NA
J gene: TRBJ2-5
CDR3 DNA: TGTGCCAGCAGCTTAGGGGTGGGGGAGACCCAGTACTTC
CDR3 protein: CASSLGVGETQYF

D gene: NA
V gene: TRBV19
clone size: NA
J gene: TRBJ1-3
CDR3 DNA: TGTGCCAGTAGTGGGCCTGGAAACACCATATATTTT
CDR3 protein: CASSGPGNTIYF

D gene: NA
V gene: TRBV9
clone size: NA
J gene: TRBJ1-4
CDR3 DNA: TGTGCCAGCAGCGTTCTGAACGGAGCAACTAATGAAAAACTGTTTTTT
CDR3 protein: CASSVLNGATNEKLFF

D gene: TRBD2
V gene: TRBV4-1
clone size: NA
J gene: TRBJ2-2
CDR3 DNA: TGCGCCAGCACCAAACGACTAGCGGGAGCCGGGGAGCTGTTTTTT
CDR3 protein: CASTKRLAGAGELFF

D gene: NA
V gene: TRBV13
clone size: NA
J gene: TRBJ2-2
CDR3 DNA: TGTGCCAGCAGCTTCGATAGCTCCGGGGAGCTGTTTTTT
CDR3 protein: CASSFDSSGELFF

D gene: NA
V gene: TRBV5-1
clone size: NA
J gene: TRBJ1-2
CDR3 DNA: TGCGCCAGCAGTCCCCCGGGGGCCAACTATGGCTACACCTTC
CDR3 protein: CASSPPGANYGYTF

D gene: TRBD2
V gene: TRBV7-2
clone size: NA
J gene: TRBJ2-7
CDR3 DNA: TGTGCCAGCAGCTCGAGACTAGCGGGAGGGCCCTCGTTCGAGCAGTACTTC
CDR3 protein: CASSSRLAGGPSFEQYF

D gene: TRBD1
V gene: TRBV28
clone size: NA
J gene: TRBJ1-5
CDR3 DNA: TGTGCCAGCAGCCCCCCCCGACAGGGAGGAAGCAATCAGCCCCAGCATTTT
CDR3 protein: CASSPPRQGGSNQPQHF

D gene: TRBD2
V gene: TRBV11-2
clone size: NA
J gene: TRBJ2-1
CDR3 DNA: TGTGCCAGCAGTCTGGTAGCGGGGATCTACAATGAGCAGTTCTTC
CDR3 protein: CASSLVAGIYNEQFF

D gene: NA
V gene: TRBV28
clone size: NA
J gene: TRBJ2-3
CDR3 DNA: TGTGCCAGCAGTTTACAAGCAACCACGTATACGCAGTATTTT
CDR3 protein: CASSLQATTYTQYF

D gene: NA
V gene: TRBV6-1
clone size: NA
J gene: TRBJ2-1
CDR3 DNA: TGTGCCAGCAGGATGGAGGCTACCACCTACAATGAGCAGTTCTTC
CDR3 protein: CASRMEATTYNEQFF

D gene: NA
V gene: TRBV7-3
clone size: NA
J gene: TRBJ2-5
CDR3 DNA: TGTGCCAGCAGCTTAACCCAGCAAGAGACCCAGTACTTC
CDR3 protein: CASSLTQQETQYF

D gene: NA
V gene: TRBV7-3
clone size: NA
J gene: TRBJ2-1
CDR3 DNA: TGTGCCAGCAGCTTAACGGCTCTTAGCTCCTACAATGAGCAGTTCTTC
CDR3 protein: CASSLTALSSYNEQFF

D gene: NA
V gene: TRBV30
clone size: NA
J gene: TRBJ1-5
CDR3 DNA: TGTGCCTGGAGTGGGGGGACCTCCGGGCGGCCCCAGCATTTT
CDR3 protein: CAWSGGTSGRPQHF

D gene: NA
V gene: TRBV19
clone size: NA
J gene: TRBJ1-2
CDR3 DNA: TGTGCCAGTAGTACCGCCGAGGGGACTTTGGGAGACACCTTC
CDR3 protein: CASSTAEGTLGDTF

D gene: NA
V gene: TRBV11-2
clone size: NA
J gene: TRBJ1-1
CDR3 DNA: TGTGCCAGCAGCTTTCCGCCGGGCGTCACTGAAGCTTTCTTT
CDR3 protein: CASSFPPGVTEAFF

D gene: TRBD2
V gene: TRBV5-4
clone size: many
J gene: TRBJ2-2
CDR3 DNA: TGTGCCAGCAGACCTCAACCGGGACTAGCGGGAGTTGCCACCGGGGAGCTGTTTTTT
CDR3 protein: CASRPQPGLAGVATGELFF

D gene: TRBD2
V gene: TRBV7-8
clone size: NA
J gene: TRBJ2-3
CDR3 DNA: TGTGCCAGCAGCTTCGTTGGTTGGACTAGCGGCACAGATACGCAGTATTTT
CDR3 protein: CASSFVGWTSGTDTQYF

D gene: NA
V gene: TRBV7-6
clone size: NA
J gene: TRBJ1-4
CDR3 DNA: TGTGCCAGCAGCCCCAACAGTTATGAAAAACTGTTTTTT
CDR3 protein: CASSPNSYEKLFF

D gene: TRBD2
V gene: TRBV5-1
clone size: NA
J gene: TRBJ2-1
CDR3 DNA: TGCGCCAGCAGCTTGGGTAGCGGGAGGGCCAATGAGCAGTTCTTC
CDR3 protein: CASSLGSGRANEQFF

D gene: TRBD2
V gene: TRBV30
clone size: NA
J gene: TRBJ2-2
CDR3 DNA: TGTGCCTGGAGTAGGCGGACTAGCGGGAGCAGGGGGGAGCTGTTTTTT
CDR3 protein: CAWSRRTSGSRGELFF

D gene: TRBD2
V gene: TRBV19
clone size: NA
J gene: TRBJ2-5
CDR3 DNA: TGTGCCAGTAGTACCGGGACTAGCGGGATTAAAGAGACCCAGTACTTC
CDR3 protein: CASSTGTSGIKETQYF

D gene: NA
V gene: TRBV19
clone size: NA
J gene: TRBJ2-7
CDR3 DNA: TGTGCCAGTAGTTCCGGGCCCCCCTACGAGCAGTACTTC
CDR3 protein: CASSSGPPYEQYF

D gene: NA
V gene: TRBV30
clone size: NA
J gene: TRBJ2-2
CDR3 DNA: TGTGCCTGGAGTAGAAACGGGTGGGCCGGGGAGCTGTTTTTT
CDR3 protein: CAWSRNGWAGELFF

D gene: TRBD2
V gene: TRBV18
clone size: NA
J gene: TRBJ2-1
CDR3 DNA: TGTGCCAGCTCACCAGGGCGGGAGCCGTTCTTC
CDR3 protein: CASSPGREPFF

D gene: TRBD1
V gene: TRBV28
clone size: NA
J gene: TRBJ2-5
CDR3 DNA: TGTGCCAGCAGCCGGACGGACAGGGGGCGGCTAAAGACCCAGTACTTC
CDR3 protein: CASSRTDRGRLKTQYF

D gene: NA
V gene: TRBV18
clone size: NA
J gene: TRBJ1-4
CDR3 DNA: TGTGCCAGCTCATCCCCCGGGACAATGGAAAAACTGTTTTTT
CDR3 protein: CASSSPGTMEKLFF

D gene: TRBD1
V gene: TRBV2
clone size: NA
J gene: TRBJ1-1
CDR3 DNA: TGTGCCAGCACTAGTCCCGGGACAGGGGGCGTTGGCGCTTTCTTT
CDR3 protein: CASTSPGTGGVGAFF

D gene: NA
V gene: TRBV7-8
clone size: NA
J gene: TRBJ1-5
CDR3 DNA: TGTGCCAGCAGCTTAGGAGGAGGTCAGCCCCAGCATTTT
CDR3 protein: CASSLGGGQPQHF

D gene: NA
V gene: TRBV7-8
clone size: NA
J gene: TRBJ2-3
CDR3 DNA: TGTGCCAGCAGCCCCCGGGACGGATCAGATACGCAGTATTTT
CDR3 protein: CASSPRDGSDTQYF

D gene: NA
V gene: TRBV6-5
clone size: NA
J gene: TRBJ2-5
CDR3 DNA: TGTGCCAGCAGTTACTCGTTCATGGGGGAAGAGACCCAGTACTTC
CDR3 protein: CASSYSFMGEETQYF

D gene: NA
V gene: TRBV19
clone size: NA
J gene: TRBJ2-7
CDR3 DNA: TGTGCCAGTAGTATACAGGGATTAAACTACGAGCAGTACTTC
CDR3 protein: CASSIQGLNYEQYF

D gene: NA
V gene: TRBV15
clone size: once
J gene: TRBJ1-4
CDR3 DNA: TGTGCCACCAGCAGAGACGACAGGACGAATGAAAAACTGTTTTTT
CDR3 protein: CATSRDDRTNEKLFF

D gene: TRBD1
V gene: TRBV28
clone size: NA
J gene: TRBJ1-3
CDR3 DNA: TGTGCCAGCAGTTTCGACAGGGGGTATGGAAACACCATATATTTT
CDR3 protein: CASSFDRGYGNTIYF

D gene: NA
V gene: TRBV5-1
clone size: NA
J gene: TRBJ2-3
CDR3 DNA: TGCGCCAGCAGCTTGGGCGTGGGAGATACGCAGTATTTT
CDR3 protein: CASSLGVGDTQYF

D gene: NA
V gene: TRBV6-6
clone size: once
J gene: TRBJ1-5
CDR3 DNA: TGTGCCAGCAGTTCAGAACAGGGAAGCAATCAGCCCCAGCATTTT
CDR3 protein: CASSSEQGSNQPQHF

D gene: TRBD1
V gene: TRBV28
clone size: NA
J gene: TRBJ1-2
CDR3 DNA: TGTGCCAGCAGTAGCCGACGACAGGGAGGCTATGGCTACACCTTC
CDR3 protein: CASSSRRQGGYGYTF

D gene: NA
V gene: TRBV5-6
clone size: NA
J gene: TRBJ1-3
CDR3 DNA: TGTGCCAGCAGCTTGGGTATAGGCTCTGGAAACACCATATATTTT
CDR3 protein: CASSLGIGSGNTIYF

D gene: TRBD1
V gene: TRBV5-6
clone size: NA
J gene: TRBJ1-2
CDR3 DNA: TGTGCCAGCAGCTCAAGGGGGCGAGTCTATGGCTACACCTTC
CDR3 protein: CASSSRGRVYGYTF

D gene: NA
V gene: TRBV10-3
clone size: NA
J gene: TRBJ2-3
CDR3 DNA: TGTGCCATCAGTGAGTCCGGGGATACGCAGTATTTT
CDR3 protein: CAISESGDTQYF

D gene: NA
V gene: TRBV28
clone size: NA
J gene: TRBJ1-3
CDR3 DNA: TGTGCCAGCAGTTTAATATCGTTACCATTGACAGGAAACACCATATATTTT
CDR3 protein: CASSLISLPLTGNTIYF

D gene: NA
V gene: TRBV2
clone size: NA
J gene: TRBJ2-7
CDR3 DNA: TGTGCCAGCAGTGAAGTTGAAAGCTACGAGCAGTACTTC
CDR3 protein: CASSEVESYEQYF

D gene: NA
V gene: TRBV4-2
clone size: NA
J gene: TRBJ2-5
CDR3 DNA: TGTGCCAGCAGCCAAGATCGAGAGACCCAGTACTTC
CDR3 protein: CASSQDRETQYF

D gene: TRBD2
V gene: TRBV2
clone size: NA
J gene: TRBJ2-7
CDR3 DNA: TGTGCCAGCAGCCTTAGCGGGAACTACGAGCAGTACTTC
CDR3 protein: CASSLSGNYEQYF

D gene: TRBD1
V gene: TRBV4-2
clone size: NA
J gene: TRBJ2-5
CDR3 DNA: TGTGCCAGCAGCCAAGGCAGGGGGCAAGAGACCCAGTACTTC
CDR3 protein: CASSQGRGQETQYF